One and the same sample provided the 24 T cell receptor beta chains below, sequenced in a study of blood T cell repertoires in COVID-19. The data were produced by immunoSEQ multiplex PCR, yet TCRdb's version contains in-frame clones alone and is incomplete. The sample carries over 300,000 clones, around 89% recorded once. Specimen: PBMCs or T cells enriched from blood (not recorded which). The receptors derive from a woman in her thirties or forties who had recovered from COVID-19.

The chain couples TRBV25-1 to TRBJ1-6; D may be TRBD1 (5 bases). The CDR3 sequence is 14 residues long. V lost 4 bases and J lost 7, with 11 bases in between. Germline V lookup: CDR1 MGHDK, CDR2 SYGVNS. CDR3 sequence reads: CASSGGVRNSPLHF. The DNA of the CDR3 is TGTGCCAGCAGTGGGGGGGTTAGGAATTCACCCCTCCACTTT.

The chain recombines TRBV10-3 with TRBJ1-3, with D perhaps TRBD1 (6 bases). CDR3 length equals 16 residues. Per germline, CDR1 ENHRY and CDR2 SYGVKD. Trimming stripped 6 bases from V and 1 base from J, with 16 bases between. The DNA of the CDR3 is TGTGCCATCAGCGACGTTCCAGGGGTTTCTGGAAACACCATATATTTT. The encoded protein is CAISDVPGVSGNTIYF.

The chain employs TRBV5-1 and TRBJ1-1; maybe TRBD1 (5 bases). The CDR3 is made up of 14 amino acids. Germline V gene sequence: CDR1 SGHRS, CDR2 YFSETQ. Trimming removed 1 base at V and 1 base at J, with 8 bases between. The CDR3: CASSLSQGNTEAFF. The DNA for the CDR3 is TGCGCCAGCAGCTTGAGTCAGGGGAACACTGAAGCTTTCTTT.

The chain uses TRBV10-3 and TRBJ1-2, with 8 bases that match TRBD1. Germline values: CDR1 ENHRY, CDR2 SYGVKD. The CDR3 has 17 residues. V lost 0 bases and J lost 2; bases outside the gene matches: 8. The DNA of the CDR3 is TGTGCCATCAGTGAGTCTGAGGGTCAGGGGGCCAACTATGGCTACACCTTC. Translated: CAISESEGQGANYGYTF.

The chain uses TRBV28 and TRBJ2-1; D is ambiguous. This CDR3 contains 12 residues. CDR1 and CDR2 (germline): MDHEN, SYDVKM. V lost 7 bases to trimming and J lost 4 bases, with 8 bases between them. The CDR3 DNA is TGTGCCAGCACCGCACTATACAATGAGCAGTTCTTC. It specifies CASTALYNEQFF.

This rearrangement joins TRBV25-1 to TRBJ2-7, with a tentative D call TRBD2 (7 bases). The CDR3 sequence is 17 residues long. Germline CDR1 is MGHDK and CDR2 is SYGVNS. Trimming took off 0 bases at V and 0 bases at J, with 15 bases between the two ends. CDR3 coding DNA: TGTGCCAGCAGTGAATATACGGGGGGACATCGCTCCTACGAGCAGTACTTC. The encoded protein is CASSEYTGGHRSYEQYF.

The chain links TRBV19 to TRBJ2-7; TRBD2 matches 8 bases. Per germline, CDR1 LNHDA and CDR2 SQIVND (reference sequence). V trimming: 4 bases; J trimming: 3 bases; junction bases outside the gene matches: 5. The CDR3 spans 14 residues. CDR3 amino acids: CASSNGLAVYEQYF. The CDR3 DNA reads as TGTGCCAGTAGTAACGGACTAGCTGTCTACGAGCAGTACTTC. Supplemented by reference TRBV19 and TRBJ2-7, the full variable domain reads DGGITQSPKYLFRKEGQNVTLSCEQNLNHDAMYWYRQDPGQGLRLIYYSQIVNDFQKGDIAEGYSVSREKKESFPLTVTSAQKNPTAFYLCASSNGLAVYEQYFGPGTRLTVT.

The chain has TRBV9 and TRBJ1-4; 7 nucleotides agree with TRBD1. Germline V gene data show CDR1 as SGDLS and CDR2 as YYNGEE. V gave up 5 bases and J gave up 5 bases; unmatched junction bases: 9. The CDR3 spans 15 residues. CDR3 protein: CASSLRQGPNEKLFF. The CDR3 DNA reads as TGTGCCAGCAGTCTCAGACAGGGCCCAAATGAAAAACTGTTTTTT.

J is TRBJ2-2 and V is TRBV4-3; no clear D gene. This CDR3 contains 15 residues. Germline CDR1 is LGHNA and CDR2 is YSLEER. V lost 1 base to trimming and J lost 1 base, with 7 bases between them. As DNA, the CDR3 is TGCGCCAGCAGCCAAGTCGAACAGAACACCGGGGAGCTGTTTTTT. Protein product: CASSQVEQNTGELFF.

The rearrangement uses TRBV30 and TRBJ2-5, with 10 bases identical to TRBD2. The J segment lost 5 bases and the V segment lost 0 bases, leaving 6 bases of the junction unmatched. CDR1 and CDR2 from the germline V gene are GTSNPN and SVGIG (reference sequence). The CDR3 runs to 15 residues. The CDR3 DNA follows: TGTGCCTGGAGTGTAAGCGGGAGGGCCAGGGAGACCCAGTACTTC. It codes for CAWSVSGRARETQYF.

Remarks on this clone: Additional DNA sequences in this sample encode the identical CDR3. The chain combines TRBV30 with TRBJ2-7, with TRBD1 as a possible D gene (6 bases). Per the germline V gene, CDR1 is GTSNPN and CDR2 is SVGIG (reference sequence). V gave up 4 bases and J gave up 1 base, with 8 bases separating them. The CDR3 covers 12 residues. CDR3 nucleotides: TGTGCCTGGAACAGGGAGTCCTACGAGCAGTACTTC. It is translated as CAWNRESYEQYF.

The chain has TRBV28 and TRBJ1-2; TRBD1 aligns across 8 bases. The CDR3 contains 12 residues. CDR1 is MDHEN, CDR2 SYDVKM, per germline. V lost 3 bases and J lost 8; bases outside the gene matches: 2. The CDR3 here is CASSLRTGGYTF. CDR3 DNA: TGTGCCAGCAGTTTGCGGACAGGGGGCTACACCTTC.

CDR3 in amino acids: CASSQDQGIHNEQFF. CDR3 DNA: TGCGCCAGCAGCCAAGATCAGGGGATACACAATGAGCAGTTCTTC. The rearrangement links TRBV4-3 to TRBJ2-1; D perhaps matches TRBD1 (6 bases). Germline values: CDR1 LGHNA, CDR2 YSLEER. Trimming removed 0 bases from V and 5 bases from J, with 11 bases in between. The CDR3 is 15 residues long.

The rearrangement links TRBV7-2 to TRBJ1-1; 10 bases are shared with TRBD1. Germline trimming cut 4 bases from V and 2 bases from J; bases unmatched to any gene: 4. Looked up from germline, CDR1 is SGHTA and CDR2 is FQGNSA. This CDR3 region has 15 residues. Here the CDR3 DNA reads TGTGCCAGCAGCTCCAGACAGGGGGCAAACACTGAAGCTTTCTTT. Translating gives CASSSRQGANTEAFF.

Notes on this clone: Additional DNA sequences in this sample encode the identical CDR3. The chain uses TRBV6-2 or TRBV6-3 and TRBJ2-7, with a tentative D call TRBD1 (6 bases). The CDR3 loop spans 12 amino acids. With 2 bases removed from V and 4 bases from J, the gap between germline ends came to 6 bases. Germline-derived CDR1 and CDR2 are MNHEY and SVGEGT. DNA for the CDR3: TGTGCCAGCAGTTACGGACAGTACGAGCAGTACTTC. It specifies CASSYGQYEQYF.

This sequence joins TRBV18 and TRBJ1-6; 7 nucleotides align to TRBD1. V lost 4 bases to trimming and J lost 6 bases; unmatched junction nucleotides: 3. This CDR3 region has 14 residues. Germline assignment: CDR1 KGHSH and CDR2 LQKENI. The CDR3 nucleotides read TGTGCCAGCTCACGGGGGACAGCTAATTCACCCCTCCACTTT. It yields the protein CASSRGTANSPLHF.

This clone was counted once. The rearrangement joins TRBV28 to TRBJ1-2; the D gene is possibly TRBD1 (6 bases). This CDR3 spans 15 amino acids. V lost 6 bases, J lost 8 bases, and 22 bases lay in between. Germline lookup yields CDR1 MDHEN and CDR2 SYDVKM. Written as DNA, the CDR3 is TGTGCCAGCAGATCACAGGGAATGGGTGATGGGGGCTACACCTTC. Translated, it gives CASRSQGMGDGGYTF.

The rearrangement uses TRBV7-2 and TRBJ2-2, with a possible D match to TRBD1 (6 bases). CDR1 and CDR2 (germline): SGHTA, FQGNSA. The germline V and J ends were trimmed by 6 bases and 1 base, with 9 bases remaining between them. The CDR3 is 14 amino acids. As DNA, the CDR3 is TGTGCCAGCAGGCCACAGGGGAACACCGGGGAGCTGTTTTTT. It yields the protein CASRPQGNTGELFF.

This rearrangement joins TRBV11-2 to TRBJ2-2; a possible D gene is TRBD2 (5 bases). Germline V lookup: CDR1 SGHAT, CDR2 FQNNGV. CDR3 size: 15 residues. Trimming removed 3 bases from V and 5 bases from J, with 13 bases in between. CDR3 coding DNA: TGTGCCAGCAGCTTGTTCGGGAAAGGGACCGGGGAGCTGTTTTTT. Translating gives CASSLFGKGTGELFF.

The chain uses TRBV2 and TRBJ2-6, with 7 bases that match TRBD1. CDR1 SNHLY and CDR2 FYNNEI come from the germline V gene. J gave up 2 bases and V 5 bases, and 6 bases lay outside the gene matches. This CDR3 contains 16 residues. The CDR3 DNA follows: TGTGCCAGCAGTCGCACCACAGGGGCTGGGGCCAACGTCCTGACTTTC. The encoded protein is CASSRTTGAGANVLTF.

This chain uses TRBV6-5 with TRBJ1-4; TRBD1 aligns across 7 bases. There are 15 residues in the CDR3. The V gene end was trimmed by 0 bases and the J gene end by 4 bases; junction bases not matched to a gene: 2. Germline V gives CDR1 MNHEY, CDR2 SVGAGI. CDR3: CASSYSGQINEKLFF. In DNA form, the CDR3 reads TGTGCCAGCAGTTACTCGGGACAGATTAATGAAAAACTGTTTTTT.

The CDR3 sequence: CASSENAASYEQYF. CDR3 bases: TGTGCCAGCAGTGAAAATGCGGCCTCCTACGAGCAGTACTTC. V gene TRBV6-1 combines with J gene TRBJ2-7; D unclear. This CDR3 has 14 amino acids. CDR1 is MNHNS and CDR2 is SASEGT in the germline V gene. V dropped 2 bases and J dropped 0 bases, with 8 bases sitting between them.

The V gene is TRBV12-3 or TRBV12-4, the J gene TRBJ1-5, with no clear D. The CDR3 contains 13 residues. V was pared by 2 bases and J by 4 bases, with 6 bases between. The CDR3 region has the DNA TGTGCCAGCAGTTTAAGCTGGAATCAGCCCCAGCATTTT. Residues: CASSLSWNQPQHF.

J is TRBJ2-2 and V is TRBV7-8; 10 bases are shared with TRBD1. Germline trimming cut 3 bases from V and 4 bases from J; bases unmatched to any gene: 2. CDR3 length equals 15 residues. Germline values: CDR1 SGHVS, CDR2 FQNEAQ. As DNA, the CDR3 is TGTGCCAGCAGCTTGGGACAGGGGAGCACCGGGGAGCTGTTTTTT. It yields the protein CASSLGQGSTGELFF.